This record concerns one TCR beta chain sequence. This CDR3 has 16 residues. Germline values: CDR1 LNHDA, CDR2 SQIVND (reference sequence). The V and J ends lost 7 bases and 5 bases, in that order; junction bases with no gene match: 13. The sample belongs to a study of blood T cell repertoires in COVID-19. Study context: The study drew acute and convalescent COVID-19 samples from the United States, Italy and Spain. Sources were T cells, B-cell-depleted T cells, or PBMCs; the material itself was cDNA or gDNA.

Per the original data handling: Reference gene primer amplification in the assay estimated nucleated cell counts. Assay: immunoSEQ multiplex PCR; the TCRdb copy retains only in-frame clones and omits some. Clone size and V and J calls were adopted from that table, with D and trimming inferred from the DNA. The sample holds roughly 500,000 clones; roughly 89% are singletons and the top ten take over 0.7%. Recruited during active infection, patients (from Seattle) were subsequently followed longitudinally. The sequenced sample was peripheral blood. This TCR came from a man between 18 and 29 years old with COVID-19, enrolled during active disease. The V call is TRBV19, the J call TRBJ2-2; 7 nucleotides agree with TRBD2. The CDR3 bases are TGTGCCAGTACCCCGACGGGGGGAAGGATTACCGGGGAGCTGTTTTTT. Amino acid sequence: CASTPTGGRITGELFF.